This T cell receptor beta chain was identified in a study of blood T cell repertoires in COVID-19. For the study at large: PBMCs, B-cell-depleted T cells, or T cells provided the cDNA or gDNA that made up the material.

Germline lookup yields CDR1 MNHNY and CDR2 SVGAGI (reference sequence). This CDR3 contains 17 residues. J lost 3 bases, V lost 5 bases, and 10 bases had no gene match. The sample holds many counts of this clone. In the authors' methods: For nucleated cells, counts were estimated from reference gene primer amplification. Assay: immunoSEQ multiplex PCR; the TCRdb copy retains only in-frame clones and omits some. V and J calls and clone size are as listed in that table; D and trimming were resolved from the DNA. The sample includes about 140,000 clones, approximately 83% of them seen just once. This rearrangement joins TRBV6-6 to TRBJ2-1; TRBD1 aligns across 10 bases. The clonotype comes from a human donor in a cohort sampled during active COVID-19. The sequencing input was peripheral blood. The CDR3 here is CASSRPPGQGIYNEQFF. DNA for the CDR3: TGTGCCAGCAGTCGGCCGCCGGGACAGGGGATCTACAATGAGCAGTTCTTC.